The 26 T cell receptor beta chains given below trace back to one sample, sequenced in a study of T cell changes during pregnancy in multiple sclerosis (dated by TCRdb to between 2019 and 2020). Library generation was performed with the immunoSEQ multiplex PCR assay. The table was pulled from immuneACCESS by TCRdb, which kept in-frame rearrangements only. Such tables lose some clones; where checked, under half of the loss comes from unresolved V genes, and the rest has no known cause. The sample table contains over 35,000 clones; only one count was recorded for 90% of them. The top ten constitute about 0.6% of the sample. This specimen consisted of CD4+ T cells from peripheral blood mononuclear cells, obtained in the second trimester of pregnancy. Every receptor here comes from a female donor with multiple sclerosis, enrolled in a pregnancy study.

This CDR3 is CASSFRKVSAGRLEQYF. In nucleotides, the CDR3 is TGTGCCAGCAGTTTCCGGAAAGTCTCAGCGGGAAGGTTAGAGCAGTACTTC. The chain uses TRBV27 and TRBJ2-7, with 7 bases aligning to TRBD2. The CDR3 sequence is 17 residues long. The V gene end was trimmed by 3 bases and the J gene end by 7 bases; junction bases not matched to a gene: 18. In germline, CDR1 is MNHEY, CDR2 SMNVEV (reference sequence).

The V gene is TRBV2, the J gene TRBJ2-7; 7 bases match TRBD1. V lost 5 bases, J lost 5 bases, and 6 bases stayed unmatched. This CDR3 spans 13 amino acids. CDR1 and CDR2 from the germline V gene are SNHLY and FYNNEI. The CDR3 DNA is TGTGCCAGCAGTCCGACAGGGATCCACGAGCAGTACTTC. It translates to CASSPTGIHEQYF.

V gene TRBV2 combines with J gene TRBJ2-3, with 7 bases lining up with TRBD2. Per the germline V gene, CDR1 is SNHLY and CDR2 is FYNNEI. The CDR3 runs 18 residues. J lost 4 bases, V lost 6 bases, and 19 bases had no gene match. This chain's CDR3 is CASRVGPVTSPASDTQYF. CDR3 nucleotides: TGTGCCAGCAGGGTTGGGCCGGTGACTAGCCCGGCATCAGATACGCAGTATTTT.

The V gene is TRBV5-6, the J gene TRBJ2-7; TRBD2 matches at 12 bases. The CDR3 is 17 residues long. V was clipped by 2 bases and J by 6 bases; unmatched bases: 12. CDR1 is SGHDT, CDR2 YYEEEE, per germline. The CDR3 nucleotides are TGTGCCAGCAGCTTAACACTAAGACTAGCGGGAGCCCTCGAGCAGTACTTC. This codes for CASSLTLRLAGALEQYF.

Concerning this clone itself: An end of the junction does not agree with germline; a read error may underlie this. This chain connects TRBV4-3 to TRBJ2-7; 10 bases map to TRBD2. Germline-derived CDR1 and CDR2 are LGHNA and YSLEER. The CDR3 runs 14 residues. In DNA, the CDR3 is TGCGCCAGCAGTCAAGCGGGAGGGGTCCACGAGCAGTACTTC. Encoded protein: CASSQAGGVHEQYF.

The chain links TRBV28 to TRBJ2-4; 8 bases are shared with TRBD2. CDR3 length: 18 residues. The ends lost 1 base at V and 3 bases at J; junction bases unmatched: 11. Germline V gene sequence: CDR1 MDHEN, CDR2 SYDVKM. As DNA, the CDR3 is TGTGCCAGCAGTTTATCGTCGAGTGCCGGGGGGGTCAAAAACATTCAGTACTTC. Its translation: CASSLSSSAGGVKNIQYF.

With regard to this clone: The same CDR3 is also encoded by other DNA sequences in this sample. The chain carries TRBV27 and TRBJ1-2; a weak D match, TRBD1 (5 bases). V lost 5 bases, J lost 4 bases, and 11 bases lay in between. CDR1 is MNHEY and CDR2 is SMNVEV in the germline V gene (reference sequence). CDR3 length equals 13 residues. The chain's CDR3 is CASSGTGVYGYTF. The CDR3 bases are TGTGCCAGCAGTGGGACGGGGGTCTATGGCTACACCTTC.

CDR3 DNA: TGTGCCAGCAGCTTCACAAGTATCGATAACTATGGCTACACCTTC. It codes for CASSFTSIDNYGYTF. V is TRBV7-2 and J is TRBJ1-2; D unresolved. This CDR3 comprises 15 residues. Germline V gene data show CDR1 as SGHTA and CDR2 as FQGNSA. Trimming stripped 3 bases from V and 1 base from J, with 12 bases between.

This clone was observed a few times. The gene calls are TRBV19 and TRBJ1-5; D unclear. With 3 bases removed from V and 7 bases from J, the gap between germline ends came to 7 bases. Germline V lookup: CDR1 LNHDA, CDR2 SQIVND (reference sequence). The CDR3 is 12 amino acids. As DNA, the CDR3 is TGTGCCAGTAGTATTCTTCCCCAGCCCCAGCATTTT. It is translated as CASSILPQPQHF.

For the CDR3, the DNA is TGTGCCAGCAGACAGGGGCTGGACTCTGGAAACACCATATATTTT. It translates to CASRQGLDSGNTIYF. V and J are TRBV7-6 and TRBJ1-3; 7 nucleotides match TRBD1. This CDR3 spans 15 amino acids. V lost 6 bases and J lost 0; bases outside the gene matches: 5. Germline CDR1 and CDR2: SGHVS and FNYEAQ. Full variable domain (remainder filled in from reference TRBV7-6 and TRBJ1-3): GAGVSQSPRYKVTKRGQDVALRCDPISGHVSLYWYRQALGQGPEFLTYFNYEAQQDKSGLPNDRFSAERPEGSISTLTIQRTEQRDSAMYRCASRQGLDSGNTIYFGEGSWLTVV.

The rearrangement uses TRBV21-1 and TRBJ2-1; the table's D call, TRBD1, was not checked against the DNA. TRBV21-1 is classified as a pseudogene. The CDR3 spans 16 residues. This CDR3 is CASSRPVPKGGNEQFF. The CDR3 DNA reads TGTGCCAGCAGTCGACCAGTCCCGAAAGGGGGCAATGAGCAGTTCTTC.

The rearrangement joins TRBV5-5 to TRBJ2-3; D gene ambiguous. Germline-derived CDR1 and CDR2 are SGHKS and YYEKEE (reference sequence). Trimming stripped 1 base from V and 0 bases from J, with 9 bases between. The CDR3 runs 15 residues. The CDR3 sequence is CASSLTDTSTDTQYF. CDR3 DNA sequence: TGTGCCAGCAGCTTGACCGATACTAGCACAGATACGCAGTATTTT.

The gene calls are TRBV27 and TRBJ2-3; 7 bases align to TRBD1. Germline CDR1 is MNHEY and CDR2 is SMNVEV (reference sequence). Trimming cost V 5 bases and J 4 bases; bases outside gene matches: 9. The CDR3 totals 15 residues. The CDR3 region is CASSTRQGTADTQYF. The CDR3 nucleotides read TGTGCCAGCAGTACGAGACAGGGTACCGCAGATACGCAGTATTTT.

The rearrangement uses TRBV11-3 and TRBJ2-2; TRBD1 aligns across 9 bases. The CDR3 length is 17 residues. Germline V lookup: CDR1 SGHNT, CDR2 YENEEA. The V gene end was trimmed by 3 bases and the J gene end by 3 bases; junction bases not matched to a gene: 8. CDR3 nucleotides: TGTGCCAGCAGCTTGGGGACAGGGTGGAGGGACACCGGGGAGCTGTTTTTT. It is translated as CASSLGTGWRDTGELFF.

The chain links TRBV28 to TRBJ1-2; 10 bases are shared with TRBD1. From germline, CDR1 is MDHEN and CDR2 SYDVKM. There are 17 residues in the CDR3. V dropped 7 bases and J dropped 3; count of bases not matched to a gene: 14. This CDR3 is CASKGFEDRGIYYGYTF. The CDR3 nucleotides read TGTGCCAGCAAAGGATTCGAGGACAGGGGGATTTACTATGGCTACACCTTC.

J is TRBJ2-7 and V is TRBV18; 10 nucleotides align to TRBD2. CDR3 length: 16 residues. Germline CDR1 KGHSH, CDR2 LQKENI. V lost 0 bases and J lost 5; bases outside the gene matches: 7. The CDR3 DNA is TGTGCCAGCTCACCACCGGGCGTAGCGGGAGGCCACGAGCAGTACTTC. Its translation is CASSPPGVAGGHEQYF.

This clone was counted a few times. The genes are TRBV9 and TRBJ2-1, with 9 bases lining up with TRBD2. Germline CDR1 reads SGDLS; CDR2 reads YYNGEE. J was trimmed by 3 bases and V by 5 bases; bases with no gene match: 3. The CDR3 loop spans 14 amino acids. CDR3 amino acids: CASSASGIYNEQFF. The CDR3 region has the DNA TGTGCCAGCAGTGCTAGCGGGATCTACAATGAGCAGTTCTTC.

V usage is TRBV11-2 and J usage is TRBJ2-4; D gene uncertain. CDR1 and CDR2 (germline): SGHAT, FQNNGV. This CDR3 region has 19 residues. The ends were cut back, 3 bases at V and 1 base at J, with 22 bases in the middle. The CDR3 DNA follows: TGTGCCAGCAGCTTCTCCCCCACGCGTATCACGCGGGCCAAAAACATTCAGTACTTC. Its protein product is CASSFSPTRITRAKNIQYF. Using reference TRBV11-2 and TRBJ2-4 for the parts outside the CDR3, the full variable domain is EAGVAQSPRYKIIEKRQSVAFWCNPISGHATLYWYQQILGQGPKLLIQFQNNGVVDDSQLPKDRFSAERLKGVDSTLKIQPAKLEDSAVYLCASSFSPTRITRAKNIQYFGAGTRLSVL.

The chain combines TRBV7-3 with TRBJ2-1, with D perhaps matching TRBD1 (6 bases). The CDR3 has 12 amino acids. With 5 bases removed from V and 5 bases from J, the gap between germline ends came to 7 bases. CDR1 is SGHTA, CDR2 FQGTGA, per germline. CDR3 sequence (DNA): TGTGCCAGCAGCAGGGGGAACAATGAGCAGTTCTTC. Translation gives CASSRGNNEQFF.

The J gene is TRBJ2-7, the V gene TRBV6-1; 7 nucleotides agree with TRBD1. CDR3 length: 12 amino acids. Germline V CDR1 and CDR2: MNHNS, SASEGT. V lost 8 bases to trimming and J lost 2 bases; unmatched junction nucleotides: 3. The CDR3 loop reads CASRTGPYEQYF. The CDR3 region has the DNA TGTGCCAGCCGGACAGGCCCCTACGAGCAGTACTTC.

The gene calls are TRBV7-3 and TRBJ2-7, with 11 positions matching TRBD1. The CDR3 totals 15 residues. Germline CDR1 reads SGHTA; CDR2 reads FQGTGA. Trimming cost V 3 bases and J 6 bases; bases outside gene matches: 7. As DNA, the CDR3 is TGTGCCAGCAGCTTGGAGGACAGGGGGCTTTCCGAGCAGTACTTC. Translating gives CASSLEDRGLSEQYF.

The chain links TRBV18 to TRBJ2-7; D unresolved. This CDR3 contains 13 residues. CDR1 is KGHSH and CDR2 is LQKENI in the germline V gene. Trimming took off 3 bases at V and 6 bases at J, with 12 bases between the two ends. CDR3 in amino acids: CASSPLDIGEQYF. The CDR3, as DNA: TGTGCCAGCTCACCCCTAGATATAGGCGAGCAGTACTTC.

This chain connects TRBV7-2 to TRBJ2-7; TRBD2 is a possible D gene (6 bases). Trimming stripped 1 base from V and 0 bases from J, with 13 bases between. CDR3 length: 16 residues. Germline CDR1 SGHTA, CDR2 FQGNSA. The CDR3 reads CASSLGGTLVSYEQYF. The CDR3, as DNA: TGTGCCAGCAGCTTAGGCGGGACTTTGGTCTCCTACGAGCAGTACTTC.

This rearrangement joins TRBV10-3 to TRBJ2-1, with 9 bases identical to TRBD1. The germline gives CDR1 ENHRY, CDR2 SYGVKD. Trimming at V came to 6 bases and at J to 8 bases, leaving 8 bases not matched to a gene. There are 14 residues in the CDR3. DNA for the CDR3: TGTGCCATCAGCCCGGGACAGGGAAATTATGAGCAGTTCTTC. It is translated as CAISPGQGNYEQFF.

This rearrangement joins TRBV6-5 to TRBJ1-1; D not certain. V dropped 0 bases and J dropped 1 base, with 12 bases sitting between them. The CDR3 has 16 residues. CDR1 is MNHEY, CDR2 SVGAGI, per germline. CDR3 nucleotide sequence: TGTGCCAGCAGTTACTCAACCCAAAGGAGGAACACTGAAGCTTTCTTT. Translated, it gives CASSYSTQRRNTEAFF.

The chain recombines TRBV2 with TRBJ2-7, with 12 bases that match TRBD2. CDR3 length equals 14 residues. Germline V gene data show CDR1 as SNHLY and CDR2 as FYNNEI. The V segment lost 4 bases and the J segment 9 bases; nucleotides outside the gene matches: 7. CDR3: CASSGGLAGTGQYF. CDR3 DNA: TGTGCCAGCAGTGGGGGACTAGCGGGTACGGGGCAGTACTTC.